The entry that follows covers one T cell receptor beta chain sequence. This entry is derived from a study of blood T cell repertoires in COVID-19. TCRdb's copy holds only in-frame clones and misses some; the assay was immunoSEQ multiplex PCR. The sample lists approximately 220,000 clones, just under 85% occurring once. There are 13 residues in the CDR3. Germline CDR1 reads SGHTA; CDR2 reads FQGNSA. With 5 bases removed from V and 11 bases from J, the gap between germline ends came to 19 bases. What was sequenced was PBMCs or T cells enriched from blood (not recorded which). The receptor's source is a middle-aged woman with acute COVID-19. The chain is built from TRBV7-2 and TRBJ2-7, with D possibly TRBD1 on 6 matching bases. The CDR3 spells CASSLSVQQGKYF. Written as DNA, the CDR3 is TGTGCCAGCAGCCTTTCCGTACAGCAGGGGAAGTACTTC.